This TCR beta chain was captured by sequencing in a study of T cell responses to AZD1222 COVID-19 vaccine. The V gene end was trimmed by 2 bases and the J gene end by 2 bases; junction bases not matched to a gene: 6. Germline loops: CDR1 SGHNT, CDR2 YENEEA. The CDR3 loop spans 17 amino acids. The repertoire was sequenced with immunoSEQ multiplex PCR; TCRdb's copy has only in-frame clones and lacks some. Of under 200,000 clones detected, about nine tenths appear once; the ten largest clones hold more than 1.3%. The chain uses TRBV11-3 and TRBJ2-1; 10 bases align to TRBD2. The clonotype was recovered from an adult in good health. The starting material was peripheral blood, obtained on day 0 of AZD1222 vaccination. The chain's CDR3 is CASSLRPSGGPYNEQFF. Here the CDR3 DNA reads TGTGCCAGCAGCTTACGACCTAGCGGGGGACCCTACAATGAGCAGTTCTTC.